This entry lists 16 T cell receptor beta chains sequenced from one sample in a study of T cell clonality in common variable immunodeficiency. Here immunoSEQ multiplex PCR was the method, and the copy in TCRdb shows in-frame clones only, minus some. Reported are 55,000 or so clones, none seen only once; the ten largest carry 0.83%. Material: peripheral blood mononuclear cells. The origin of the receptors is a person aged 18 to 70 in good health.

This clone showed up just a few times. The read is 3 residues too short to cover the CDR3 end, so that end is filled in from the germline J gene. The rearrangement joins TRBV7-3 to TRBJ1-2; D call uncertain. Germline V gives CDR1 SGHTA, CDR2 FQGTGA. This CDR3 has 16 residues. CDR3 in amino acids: CASSVLAPTSTDTYTF. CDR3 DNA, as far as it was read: TGTGCCAGCAGCGTACTAGCGCCCACTAGCACAGATACC.

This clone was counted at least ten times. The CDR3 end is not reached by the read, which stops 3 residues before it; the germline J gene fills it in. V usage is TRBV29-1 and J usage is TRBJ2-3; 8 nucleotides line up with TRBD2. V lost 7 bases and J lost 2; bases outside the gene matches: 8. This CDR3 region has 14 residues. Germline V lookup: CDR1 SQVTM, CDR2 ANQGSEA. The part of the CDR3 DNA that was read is TGCAGCGCCGTCGTAGCGGGATTCACAGATACG. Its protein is CSAVVAGFTDT. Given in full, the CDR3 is CSAVVAGFTDTQYF.

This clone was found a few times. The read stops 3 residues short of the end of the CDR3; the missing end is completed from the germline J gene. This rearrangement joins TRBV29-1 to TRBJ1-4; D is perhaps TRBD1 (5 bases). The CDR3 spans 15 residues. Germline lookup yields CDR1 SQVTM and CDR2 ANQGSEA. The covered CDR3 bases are TGCAGCGTTGCGAGTAGCTCCTCTGGGGCCAACGTA. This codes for CSVASSSSGANV. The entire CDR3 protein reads CSVASSSSGANVLFF.

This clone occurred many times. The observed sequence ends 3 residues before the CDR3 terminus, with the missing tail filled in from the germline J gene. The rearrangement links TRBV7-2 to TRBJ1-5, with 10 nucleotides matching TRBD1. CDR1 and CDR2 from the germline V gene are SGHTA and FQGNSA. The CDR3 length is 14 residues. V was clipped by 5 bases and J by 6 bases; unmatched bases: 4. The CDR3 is CASSTGTGVQPQHF. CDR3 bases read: TGTGCCAGCAGCACCGGGACAGGGGTTCAGCCC.

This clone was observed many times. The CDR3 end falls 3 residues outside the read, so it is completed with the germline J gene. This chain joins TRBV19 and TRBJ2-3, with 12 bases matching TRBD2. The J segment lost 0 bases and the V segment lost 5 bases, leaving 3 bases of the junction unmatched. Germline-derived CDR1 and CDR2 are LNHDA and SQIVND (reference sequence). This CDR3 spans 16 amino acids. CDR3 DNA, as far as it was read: TGTGCCAGTAGTCCCGGACTAGCGGGGAGCACAGATACG. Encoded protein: CASSPGLAGSTDT. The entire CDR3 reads CASSPGLAGSTDTQYF.

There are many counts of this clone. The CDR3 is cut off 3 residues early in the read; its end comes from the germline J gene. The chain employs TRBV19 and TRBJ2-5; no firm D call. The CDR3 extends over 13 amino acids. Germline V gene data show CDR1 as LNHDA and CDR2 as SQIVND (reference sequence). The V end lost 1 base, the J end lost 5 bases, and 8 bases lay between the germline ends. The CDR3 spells CASSIAPRETQYF. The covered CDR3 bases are TGTGCCAGTAGTATAGCCCCCAGGGAGACC.

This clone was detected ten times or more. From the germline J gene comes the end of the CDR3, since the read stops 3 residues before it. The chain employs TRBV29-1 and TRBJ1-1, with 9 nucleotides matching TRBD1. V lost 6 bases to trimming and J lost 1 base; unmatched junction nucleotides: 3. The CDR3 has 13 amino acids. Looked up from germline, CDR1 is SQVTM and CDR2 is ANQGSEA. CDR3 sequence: CSVLGQGNTEAFF. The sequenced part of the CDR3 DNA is TGCAGCGTCCTGGGACAGGGGAACACTGAA. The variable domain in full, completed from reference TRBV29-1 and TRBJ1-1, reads SAVISQKPSRDICQRGTSLTIQCQVDSQVTMMFWYRQQPGQSLTLIATANQGSEATYESGFVIDKFPISRPNLTFSTLTVSNMSPEDSSIYLCSVLGQGNTEAFFGQGTRLTVV.

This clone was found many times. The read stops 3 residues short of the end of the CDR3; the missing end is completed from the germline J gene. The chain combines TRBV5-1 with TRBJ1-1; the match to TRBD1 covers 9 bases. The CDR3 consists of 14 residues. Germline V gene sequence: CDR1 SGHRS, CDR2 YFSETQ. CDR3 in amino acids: CASSAGQGGGRAFF. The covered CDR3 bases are TGCGCCAGCAGCGCGGGACAGGGTGGGGGTAGG.

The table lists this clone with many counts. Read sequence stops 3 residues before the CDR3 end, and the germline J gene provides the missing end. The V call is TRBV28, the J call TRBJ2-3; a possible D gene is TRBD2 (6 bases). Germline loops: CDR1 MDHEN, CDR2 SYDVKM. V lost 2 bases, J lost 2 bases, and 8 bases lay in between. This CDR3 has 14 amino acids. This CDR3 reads CASSLGGTTDTQYF. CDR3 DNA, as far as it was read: TGTGCCAGCAGTTTAGGGGGGACCACAGATACG.

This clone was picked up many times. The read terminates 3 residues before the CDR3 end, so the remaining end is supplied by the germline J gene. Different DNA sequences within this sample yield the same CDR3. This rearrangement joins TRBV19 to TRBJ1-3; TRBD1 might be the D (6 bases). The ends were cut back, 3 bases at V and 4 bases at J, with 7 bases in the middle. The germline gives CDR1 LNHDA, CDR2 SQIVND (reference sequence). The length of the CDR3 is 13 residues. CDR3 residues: CASSIGQGNTIYF. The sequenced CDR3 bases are TGTGCCAGTAGTATCGGACAGGGAAACACC. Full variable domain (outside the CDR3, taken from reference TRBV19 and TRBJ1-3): DGGITQSPKYLFRKEGQNVTLSCEQNLNHDAMYWYRQDPGQGLRLIYYSQIVNDFQKGDIAEGYSVSREKKESFPLTVTSAQKNPTAFYLCASSIGQGNTIYFGEGSWLTVV.

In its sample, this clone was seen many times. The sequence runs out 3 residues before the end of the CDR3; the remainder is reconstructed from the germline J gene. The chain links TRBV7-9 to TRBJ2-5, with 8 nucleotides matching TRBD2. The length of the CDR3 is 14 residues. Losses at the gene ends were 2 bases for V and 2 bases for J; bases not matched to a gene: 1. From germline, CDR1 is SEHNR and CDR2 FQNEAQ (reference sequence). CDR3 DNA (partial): TGTGCCAGCAGCTTAACTAGCGGACAAGAGACC. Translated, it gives CASSLTSGQET. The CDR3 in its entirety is CASSLTSGQETQYF.

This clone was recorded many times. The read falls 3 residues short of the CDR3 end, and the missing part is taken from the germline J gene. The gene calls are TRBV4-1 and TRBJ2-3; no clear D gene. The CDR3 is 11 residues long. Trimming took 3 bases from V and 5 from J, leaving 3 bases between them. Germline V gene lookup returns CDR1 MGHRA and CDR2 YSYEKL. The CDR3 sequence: CASSHGDTQYF. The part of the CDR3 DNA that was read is TGCGCCAGCAGCCACGGAGATACG.

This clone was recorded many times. The CDR3 loop is CASSEPASGNEQFF. The covered CDR3 bases are TGCGCCAGCAGTGAGCCCGCTAGCGGCAATGAG. The chain combines TRBV10-1 with TRBJ2-1, with 7 positions matching TRBD2. With the read ending 3 residues before the CDR3 end, the germline J gene is used to fill in that end. The CDR3 is 14 residues long. V was pared by 2 bases and J by 6 bases, with 4 bases of the junction left unmatched. Looked up from germline, CDR1 is WNHNN and CDR2 is SYGVQD (reference sequence).

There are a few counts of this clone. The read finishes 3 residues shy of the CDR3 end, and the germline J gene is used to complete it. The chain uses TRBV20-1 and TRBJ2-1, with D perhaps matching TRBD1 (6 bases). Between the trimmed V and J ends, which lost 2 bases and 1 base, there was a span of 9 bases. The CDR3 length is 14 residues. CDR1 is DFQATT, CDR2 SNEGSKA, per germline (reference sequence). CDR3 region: CSARNRVSYNEQFF. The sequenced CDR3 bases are TGCAGTGCTAGAAACAGGGTGTCCTACAATGAG.

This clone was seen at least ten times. Partial CDR3 DNA: TGTGCCAGCAGTTTTGAGGGGCAGAACACAGATACG. This codes for CASSFEGQNTDT. The entire CDR3 protein reads CASSFEGQNTDTQYF. The V gene is TRBV5-4, the J gene TRBJ2-3; either TRBD1 or TRBD2 may fit D (5 bases each). The CDR3 end is not reached by the read, which stops 3 residues before it; the germline J gene fills it in. The germline V gene encodes CDR1 SGHNT and CDR2 YYREEE (reference sequence). Trimming shortened V by 5 bases and J by 2 bases, and 15 bases separated the two germline ends. The CDR3 runs 15 residues.

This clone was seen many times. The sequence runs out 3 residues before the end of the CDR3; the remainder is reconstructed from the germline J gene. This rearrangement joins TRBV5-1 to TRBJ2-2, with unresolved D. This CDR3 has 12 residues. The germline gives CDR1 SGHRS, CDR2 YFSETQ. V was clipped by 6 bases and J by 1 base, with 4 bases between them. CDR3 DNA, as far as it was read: TGCGCCAGCAAAGGGAACACCGGGGAG. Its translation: CASKGNTGE. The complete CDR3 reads CASKGNTGELFF.